This T cell receptor (beta chain) appears in the sequencing data of a study of T cell responses to AZD1222 COVID-19 vaccine (dated by TCRdb to the early 2020s). Turning to the overall study: A total of 230 to 250 trial participants underwent TCR sequencing, of whom some 210 received two doses of AZD1222 and some 26 received two doses of the MenACWY control vaccine. Enrollment into the trials was organized by age into subgroups of 18-55, 56-69 and 70-plus years, and those subgroups contained roughly 150, 30 and 60 TCR-sequenced participants, respectively.

The CDR3 regions of human TCRbeta chains were analyzed by immunosequencing. The original methods were these. TCRs in the repertoires were compared against a reference library of SARS-CoV-2-specific TCRs that had been generated with the MIRA antigen-specificity platform. Breadth was defined as the fraction of unique TCRs that were SARS-CoV-2-associated. Depth was defined as the fraction of total T cells that were SARS-CoV-2-associated. Using the MIRA data, each spike-specific TCR was assigned both to the spike region to which the TCR was reactive and to a CD4 or CD8 class. Log10-transformed breadth and depth values were compared by one-way ANOVA with Sidak's multiple comparisons tests. This is the immuneACCESS table as TCRdb keeps it, with only in-frame sequences that have V and J called. A part of the clones is gone; compared with another copy, unresolved V genes explain less than half, and the rest is unexplained. Clone size and V and J calls were adopted from that table, with D and trimming inferred from the DNA. Within this sample are about 180,000 clones, with 85% to 95% of them counted one time only. The ten largest clones capture about 1.5% of the sample.

Broad study findings and their caveats: After two AZD1222 doses, spike-specific TCR breadth and depth were significantly higher than at day 0 and than in MenACWY recipients. The whole spike protein was spanned by vaccine-associated CD4 TCRs, and dominant responses were seen in regions 160-218 and 743-854. Conclusions about previously exposed vaccinees are limited because only 5 or 6 AZD1222 recipients were SARS-CoV-2 seropositive at baseline. In the small 56-69-year group, the increase in depth fell short of significance, most likely because of low power. Reportedly, almost half of the unique spike-specific TCRs recognized epitopes lying outside the regions that are mutated in the B.1.351 and B.1.1.7 variants. No day 14 peak-response samples were available, so repertoires were characterized only after the peak T cell response. Most participants were white British and females outnumbered males, and the authors suggested that clonal diversity may have been underestimated.

The V end gives up 6 bases and the J end 10 bases, leaving 6 bases in the junction not matched to a gene. CDR1 is given as SEHNR and CDR2 as FQNEAQ, both from the germline V gene (reference sequence). The CDR3 runs 14 residues from the cysteine to the phenylalanine. Just CDR3 DNA is preserved here, 42 bases in frame from base 1. The sample's time point label, in plain terms: about 28 days (+/-7) after the second vaccine dose. Because spike-specific TCR depth and breadth did not differ between the two schedules, AZD1222 recipients who got a second dose at roughly 4 weeks were pooled with those who got a second dose at roughly 12 weeks. Vaccinee samples came from UK trials COV001 and COV002, including a single-blind randomized controlled phase 2/3 trial of AZD1222 (ChAdOx1 nCoV-19) in healthy adults. For TCRbeta chain sequencing, PBMC samples were collected from trial participants at day 0 and at day 28 after the second dose.

This clone came up once. There is no known antigen for this receptor. Per-nucleotide qualities are absent, and no much larger clonotype sits a single base away. Sequencing used peripheral blood, obtained 28 days after the second AZD1222 dose. This receptor was taken from an adult who received the AZD1222 COVID-19 vaccine. This sequence uses TRBV7-9 and TRBJ1-6; the central 10 bases match TRBD1. For the CDR3, the sequence is CASRWTGGGSPLHF. The DNA is TGTGCCAGCAGATGGACAGGGGGGGGATCACCCCTCCACTTT.